These 30 T cell receptor beta chains were sequenced from one sample in a study of metastatic and nonmetastatic thyroid tumors. TCRdb re-called the PCR reads through MiXCR. The sample includes tens of thousands of clones, around an eighth of them seen just once. Each patient went into thyroid surgery without having received any treatment. The sequencing sample was made of tumor tissue. All receptors derive from a female donor with papillary thyroid cancer or a benign thyroid nodule (not recorded which). Some clones in this sample may be carry-over from other donors' samples.

This clone appeared many times. The genes are TRBV3-1 and TRBJ1-1, with D uncertain. Germline CDR1 and CDR2: LGHDT and YNNKEL (reference sequence). The V end was cut by 1 base, the J end by 2 bases, with 5 bases between. The CDR3 length is 13 residues. This CDR3 reads CASSQAGNTEAFF. The CDR3 coding sequence is TGTGCCAGCAGCCAAGCGGGTAACACTGAAGCTTTCTTT.

This clone was seen repeatedly, ten times or more. The rearrangement links TRBV12-3 or TRBV12-4 to TRBJ2-7; possible D gene TRBD2, 6 bases. V was pared by 8 bases and J by 4 bases, with 18 bases between. The CDR3 is 14 residues long. Written as DNA, the CDR3 is TGTGCCAGCCGGCCCGACGGAGGGCAGTACGAGCAGTACTTC. It yields the protein CASRPDGGQYEQYF.

This clone showed up many times. V is TRBV27 and J is TRBJ1-4, with 7 bases fitting TRBD1. CDR1 MNHEY and CDR2 SMNVEV come from the germline V gene (reference sequence). V lost 2 bases to trimming and J lost 4 bases; unmatched junction nucleotides: 7. The CDR3 runs to 16 residues. The CDR3 sequence is CASSLLGQVNNEKLFF. CDR3 DNA: TGTGCCAGCAGTTTACTCGGACAGGTCAATAATGAAAAACTGTTTTTT.

The chain links TRBV10-2 to TRBJ2-4; D may be TRBD2 (6 bases). Germline loops: CDR1 WSHSY, CDR2 SAAADI. The CDR3 extends over 15 amino acids. V was clipped by 3 bases and J by 2 bases, with 11 bases between them. The CDR3 is CASSDGSGPKNIQYF. In DNA form, the CDR3 reads TGCGCCAGCAGTGATGGTAGCGGCCCCAAAAACATTCAGTACTTC.

This clone was observed many times. The chain links TRBV12-3 or TRBV12-4 to TRBJ1-5; 9 bases agree with TRBD1. CDR3 length: 16 residues. V lost 6 bases, J lost 6 bases, and 12 bases stayed unmatched. The CDR3 sequence: CASSHPRDRVFQPQHF. The DNA for the CDR3 is TGTGCCAGCAGCCACCCTAGGGACAGGGTTTTTCAGCCCCAGCATTTT.

The table lists this clone with many counts. The chain couples TRBV20-1 to TRBJ2-3; 9 bases are shared with TRBD2. J was trimmed by 0 bases and V by 6 bases; bases with no gene match: 7. The CDR3 has 15 residues. The germline CDR1 and CDR2 sequences are DFQATT and SNEGSKA (reference sequence). CDR3 residues: CSAFRTSDSTDTQYF. CDR3 coding DNA: TGCAGTGCCTTCAGGACTAGCGACAGCACAGATACGCAGTATTTT.

Worth noting for this clone: The junction and the germline gene differ at one end; a read error may be behind it. This chain links TRBV5-1 with TRBJ2-7; 7 nucleotides line up with TRBD1. This CDR3 is built from 16 residues. Germline assignment: CDR1 SGHRS and CDR2 YFSETQ. This CDR3 reads CASSLVPGGDSYEKYF. In DNA form, the CDR3 reads TGCGCCAGCAGCTTGGTCCCAGGGGGAGACTCCTACGAGAAGTACTTC.

Ten or more counts support this clone. V gene TRBV4-2 combines with J gene TRBJ2-1, with 8 positions matching TRBD1. The CDR3 has 14 residues. Looked up from germline, CDR1 is LGHNA and CDR2 is YNFKEQ. V dropped 4 bases and J dropped 5; count of bases not matched to a gene: 4. The chain's CDR3 is CASSLGQGNNEQFF. In DNA form, the CDR3 reads TGTGCCAGCAGCCTCGGACAGGGTAACAATGAGCAGTTCTTC.

This clone was found many times. This sequence joins TRBV4-2 and TRBJ2-6, with no clear D. Per germline, CDR1 LGHNA and CDR2 YNFKEQ. V was cut by 5 bases and J by 0 bases, with 17 bases left in between. The CDR3 consists of 18 residues. The CDR3 DNA sequence: TGTGCCAGCAGCACCATACCCCCCGGCTCCTCTGGGGCCAACGTCCTGACTTTC. The encoded protein is CASSTIPPGSSGANVLTF.

This clone was seen a handful of times. The chain has TRBV10-2 and TRBJ2-1, with D possibly TRBD2 on 5 matching bases. The CDR3 extends over 13 amino acids. The ends were cut back, 5 bases at V and 15 bases at J, with 20 bases in the middle. CDR1 WSHSY and CDR2 SAAADI come from the germline V gene. DNA for the CDR3: TGCGCCAGCAGTAACAACGAGCGGACCCTGTGGTTCTTC. Amino acids: CASSNNERTLWFF.

This clone was seen at least ten times. The genes are TRBV9 and TRBJ2-2; D remains ambiguous. V was pared by 4 bases and J by 7 bases, with 11 bases between. Germline V gives CDR1 SGDLS, CDR2 YYNGEE. CDR3 length: 13 amino acids. For the CDR3, the DNA is TGTGCCAGCAGCCCCTCAATAATCGGGGAGCTGTTTTTT. The encoded protein is CASSPSIIGELFF.

This clone was seen at least ten times. The chain couples TRBV6-1 to TRBJ1-2; D is unclear. This CDR3 has 13 amino acids. Germline V CDR1 and CDR2: MNHNS, SASEGT. The V end was cut by 3 bases, the J end by 3 bases, with 8 bases between. The CDR3 loop reads CASSDGVDYGYTF. Written as DNA, the CDR3 is TGTGCCAGCAGTGATGGGGTAGACTATGGCTACACCTTC.

This clone has a count of ten or more. This chain links TRBV29-1 with TRBJ2-1; the match to TRBD1 covers 8 bases. The CDR3 has 12 residues. The trim removed 7 bases at V and 7 bases at J, leaving 6 bases unmatched. CDR1 and CDR2 (germline): SQVTM, ANQGSEA. The CDR3 DNA is TGCAGCGGCCGACAGGGGTTTAATGAGCAGTTCTTC. The encoded protein is CSGRQGFNEQFF.

This clone has only a few counts. A clone one base away is much larger, so this may be a read error. The chain links TRBV7-2 to TRBJ2-1, with TRBD2 identical over 12 bases. The germline V gene encodes CDR1 SGHTA and CDR2 FQGNSA. Unmatched junction bases numbered 9, after V lost 6 bases and J lost 6 bases. The CDR3 runs to 16 residues. The chain's CDR3 is CASRSLAGGHSNEQFF. Written as DNA, the CDR3 is TGTGCCAGCAGGTCCCTAGCGGGAGGGCATAGCAATGAGCAGTTCTTC.

This clone came up many times. The rearrangement uses TRBV12-3 or TRBV12-4 and TRBJ1-3; a possible D gene is TRBD1 (5 bases). V was clipped by 6 bases and J by 2 bases, with 14 bases between them. This CDR3 is built from 15 residues. This chain's CDR3 is CASRQSGTAGNTIYF. DNA of the CDR3: TGTGCCAGCAGGCAATCCGGGACGGCTGGAAACACCATATATTTT.

This clone appeared many times. The gene calls are TRBV15 and TRBJ2-7; TRBD1 matches 9 bases. Trimming took 3 bases from V and 3 from J; bases not matched to a gene: 9. Germline loops: CDR1 LNHNV, CDR2 YYDKDF (reference sequence). The CDR3 totals 16 residues. The CDR3 DNA reads as TGTGCCACCAGCAGCCTGGACAGGGGATCTAACTACGAGCAGTACTTC. This sequence encodes CATSSLDRGSNYEQYF.

There are many counts of this clone. This sequence joins TRBV7-3 and TRBJ2-6; D unresolved. Trimming shortened V by 2 bases and J by 2 bases, and 7 bases separated the two germline ends. The CDR3 contains 15 residues. Germline loops: CDR1 SGHTA, CDR2 FQGTGA. The CDR3 DNA follows: TGTGCCAGCAGCTTATCTGGGGCTGGGGCCAACGTCCTGACTTTC. Translation: CASSLSGAGANVLTF.

The table lists this clone with a few counts. The rearrangement uses TRBV12-3 or TRBV12-4 and TRBJ2-7; D tentatively reads TRBD1 or TRBD2 (5 bases each). V was shortened by 7 bases and J by 0 bases, with 19 bases between the two germline ends. The length of the CDR3 is 16 residues. CDR3 nucleotides: TGTGCCAGCAAGCCGGGAATCAGACAGAGCTCCTACGAGCAGTACTTC. This translates into CASKPGIRQSSYEQYF.

This clone was recorded at least ten times. The rearrangement joins TRBV6-1 to TRBJ2-2; maybe TRBD2 (5 bases). Germline-derived CDR1 and CDR2 are MNHNS and SASEGT. The CDR3 extends over 17 amino acids. V lost 7 bases and J lost 5, with 23 bases in between. In DNA form, the CDR3 reads TGTGCCAGCACCTCACTAGAAAAGGGTACAAGGACCGGGGAGCTGTTTTTT. It codes for CASTSLEKGTRTGELFF.

This clone showed up many times. The CDR3 is CATRGLSEQFF. The CDR3 DNA is TGTGCCACCAGAGGACTGAGTGAGCAGTTCTTC. The V gene is TRBV15, the J gene TRBJ2-1; possibly TRBD2 for D (5 bases). Germline V CDR1 and CDR2: LNHNV, YYDKDF (reference sequence). V was trimmed by 6 bases and J by 9 bases, leaving 9 bases between them. This CDR3 spans 11 amino acids. The full variable domain, in which reference TRBV15 and TRBJ2-1 provide the parts outside the CDR3, is DAMVIQNPRYQVTQFGKPVTLSCSQTLNHNVMYWYQQKSSQAPKLLFHYYDKDFNNEADTPDNFQSRRPNTSFCFLDIRSPGLGDTAMYLCATRGLSEQFFGPGTRLTVL.

Concerning this clone itself: A read error may be the cause here, since a much bigger clone is one base away. The same CDR3 is also encoded by other DNA sequences in this sample. The chain couples TRBV6-1 to TRBJ2-1; 8 bases match TRBD2. The V gene end was trimmed by 3 bases and the J gene end by 9 bases; junction bases not matched to a gene: 10. Germline V lookup: CDR1 MNHNS, CDR2 SASEGT. The CDR3 totals 15 residues. The CDR3 protein is CASSEFLAGYGEQFF. The CDR3 nucleotides read TGTGCCAGCAGTGAGTTCCTAGCGGGCTATGGTGAGCAGTTCTTC.

Only a few counts were recorded for this clone. The chain is built from TRBV14 and TRBJ2-7, with D uncertain. This CDR3 is built from 12 residues. From germline, CDR1 is SGHDN and CDR2 FVKESK. V was trimmed by 2 bases and J by 4 bases, leaving 6 bases between them. CDR3 nucleotide sequence: TGTGCCAGCAGCCAATTGGGATACGAGCAGTACTTC. Its protein product is CASSQLGYEQYF.

The sample holds many counts of this clone. This chain uses TRBV5-1 with TRBJ2-5, with TRBD2 identical over 10 bases. With 4 bases clipped from V and 7 bases from J, the junction kept 16 bases outside the gene matches. Germline CDR1 reads SGHRS; CDR2 reads YFSETQ. The CDR3 totals 17 residues. Written as DNA, the CDR3 is TGCGCCAGCAGCCGGATCCTAGCGGGAGAGCTGTACGTGACCCAGTACTTC. Translation: CASSRILAGELYVTQYF.

This clone turned up a few times. Just one base apart from a much larger clone, this may be a read error. The chain combines TRBV6-1 with TRBJ2-2, with D possibly being TRBD2 (6 bases). The V gene lost 5 bases and the J gene lost 0 bases, with 16 bases spanning the gap. This CDR3 region has 17 residues. The germline CDR1 and CDR2 sequences are MNHNS and SASEGT. As DNA, the CDR3 is TGTGCCAGCAGTCCCCCTTTAGCGGCTTCGAACACCGGGGAGCTGTTTTTT. The encoded protein is CASSPPLAASNTGELFF.

This clone was counted many times. The chain employs TRBV19 and TRBJ2-7; possibly TRBD1 for D (6 bases). The CDR3 is 15 residues long. Germline V gene lookup returns CDR1 LNHDA and CDR2 SQIVND (reference sequence). V lost 9 bases and J 2 bases, leaving 20 bases between the germline ends. The DNA of the CDR3 is TGTGCCAGCGCAACGGTTAAGGGGGACGCCTACGAGCAGTACTTC. This codes for CASATVKGDAYEQYF.

This clone was detected once. Being one base from a much bigger clone, this may be a read error. J is TRBJ1-1 and V is TRBV20-1, with TRBD1 as a possible D gene (5 bases). This CDR3 contains 13 residues. Germline V gene sequence: CDR1 DFQATT, CDR2 SNEGSKA (reference sequence). Between the trimmed V and J ends, which lost 3 bases and 0 bases, there was a span of 8 bases. CDR3 in amino acids: CSARLQVNTEAFF. The CDR3 DNA reads as TGCAGTGCTAGGTTACAGGTGAACACTGAAGCTTTCTTT.

This clone has only a few counts. The sample holds other DNA sequences that translate to the same CDR3. The rearrangement uses TRBV11-2 and TRBJ2-1; D uncertain. The CDR3 length is 15 residues. CDR1 and CDR2 (germline): SGHAT, FQNNGV. Trimming pared 4 bases from V and 8 bases from J, leaving 18 bases between. CDR3 in amino acids: CASSSTPGIVDEQFF. In DNA, the CDR3 is TGTGCCAGCAGCTCCACCCCCGGTATTGTGGATGAGCAGTTCTTC. Complete variable domain (other parts from reference TRBV11-2 and TRBJ2-1): EAGVAQSPRYKIIEKRQSVAFWCNPISGHATLYWYQQILGQGPKLLIQFQNNGVVDDSQLPKDRFSAERLKGVDSTLKIQPAKLEDSAVYLCASSSTPGIVDEQFFGPGTRLTVL.

This clone was found many times. The chain couples TRBV10-3 to TRBJ2-1; TRBD1 aligns across 9 bases. In germline, CDR1 is ENHRY, CDR2 SYGVKD. The CDR3 is 15 amino acids. The V and J ends lost 3 bases and 8 bases, in that order; junction bases with no gene match: 8. CDR3 sequence: CAISDTGGHSDEQFF. In DNA, the CDR3 is TGTGCCATCAGTGACACAGGGGGCCATTCCGATGAGCAGTTCTTC.

The CDR3 loop is CASSPKNRAEAFF. Here the CDR3 DNA reads TGCGCCAGCAGCCCTAAGAACAGGGCAGAGGCTTTCTTT. The chain joins TRBV5-1 to TRBJ1-1; TRBD1 is a possible D gene (6 bases). Germline CDR1 SGHRS, CDR2 YFSETQ. Trimming shortened V by 4 bases and J by 11 bases, and 18 bases separated the two germline ends. This CDR3 contains 13 residues.

This clone was found many times. The chain combines TRBV12-3 or TRBV12-4 with TRBJ1-6; D is unclear. This CDR3 spans 14 amino acids. The V gene lost 1 base and the J gene lost 7 bases, with 8 bases spanning the gap. CDR3 sequence reads: CASSLGGGNSPLHF. Written as DNA, the CDR3 is TGTGCCAGCAGTTTAGGAGGCGGCAATTCACCCCTCCACTTT.